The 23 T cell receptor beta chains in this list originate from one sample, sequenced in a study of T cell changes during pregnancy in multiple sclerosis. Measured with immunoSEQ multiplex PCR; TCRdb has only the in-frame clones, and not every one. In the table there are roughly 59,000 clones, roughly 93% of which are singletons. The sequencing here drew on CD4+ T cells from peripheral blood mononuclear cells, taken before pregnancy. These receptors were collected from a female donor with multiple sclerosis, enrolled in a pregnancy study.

CDR3 amino acids: CASSFLQLGGVGYTF. For the CDR3, the DNA is TGTGCCAGCAGCTTTTTACAGCTGGGGGGTGTTGGCTACACCTTC. The chain carries TRBV5-6 and TRBJ1-2; weak D call: TRBD1 (5 bases). The CDR3 consists of 15 residues. Germline V gene sequence: CDR1 SGHDT, CDR2 YYEEEE. The V gene lost 2 bases and the J gene lost 7 bases, with 18 bases spanning the gap.

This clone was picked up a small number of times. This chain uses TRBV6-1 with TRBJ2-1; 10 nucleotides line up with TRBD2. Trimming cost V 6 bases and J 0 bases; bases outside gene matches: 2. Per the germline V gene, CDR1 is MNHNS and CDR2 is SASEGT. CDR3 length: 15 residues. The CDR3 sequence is CASRGLASSYNEQFF. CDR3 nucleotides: TGTGCCAGCAGGGGACTAGCGAGCTCCTACAATGAGCAGTTCTTC.

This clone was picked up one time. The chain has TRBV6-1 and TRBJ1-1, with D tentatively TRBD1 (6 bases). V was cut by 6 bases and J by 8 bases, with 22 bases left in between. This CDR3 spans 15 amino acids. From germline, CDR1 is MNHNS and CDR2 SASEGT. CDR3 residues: CASRRVTGAGWEAFF. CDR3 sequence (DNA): TGTGCCAGCAGAAGAGTGACAGGAGCTGGCTGGGAAGCTTTCTTT.

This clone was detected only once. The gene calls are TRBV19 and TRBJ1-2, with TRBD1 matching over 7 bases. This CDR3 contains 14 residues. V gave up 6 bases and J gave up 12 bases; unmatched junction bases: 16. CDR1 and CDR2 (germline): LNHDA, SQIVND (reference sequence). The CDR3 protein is CASRPPGTASVNTF. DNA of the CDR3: TGTGCCAGTAGGCCCCCCGGGACAGCTTCAGTCAACACCTTC.

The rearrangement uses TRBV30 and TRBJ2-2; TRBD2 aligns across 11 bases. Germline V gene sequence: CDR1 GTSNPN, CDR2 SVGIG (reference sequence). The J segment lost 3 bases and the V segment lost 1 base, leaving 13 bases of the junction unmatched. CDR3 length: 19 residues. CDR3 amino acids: CAWSGTSGSHVRYTGELFF. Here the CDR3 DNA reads TGTGCCTGGAGTGGCACTAGCGGGAGTCATGTGAGGTACACCGGGGAGCTGTTTTTT. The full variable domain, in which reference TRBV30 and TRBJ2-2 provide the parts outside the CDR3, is SQTIHQWPATLVQPVGSPLSLECTVEGTSNPNLYWYRQAAGRGLQLLFYSVGIGQISSEVPQNLSASRPQDRQFILSSKKLLLSDSGFYLCAWSGTSGSHVRYTGELFFGEGSRLTVL.

Written as DNA, the CDR3 is TGTGCCAGCAGTTTTTGGCTAGCGGGTGTCAGAACGCAGTATTTT. Encoded protein: CASSFWLAGVRTQYF. This chain links TRBV27 with TRBJ2-3; 8 positions agree with TRBD2. The CDR3 extends over 15 amino acids. The ends lost 3 bases at V and 9 bases at J; junction bases unmatched: 11. CDR1 is MNHEY, CDR2 SMNVEV, per germline (reference sequence).

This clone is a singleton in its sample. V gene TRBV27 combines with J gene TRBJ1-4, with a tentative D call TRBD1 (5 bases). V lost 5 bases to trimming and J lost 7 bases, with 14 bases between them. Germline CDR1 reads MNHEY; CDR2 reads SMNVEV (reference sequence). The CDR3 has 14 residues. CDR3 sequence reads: CASSPQGLPEKLFF. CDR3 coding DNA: TGTGCCAGCAGTCCCCAGGGTTTGCCTGAAAAACTGTTTTTT.

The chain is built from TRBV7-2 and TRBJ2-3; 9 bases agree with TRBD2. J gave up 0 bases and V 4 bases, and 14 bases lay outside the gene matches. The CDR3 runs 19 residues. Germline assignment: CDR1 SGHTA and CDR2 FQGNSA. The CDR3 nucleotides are TGTGCCAGCAGCTCGTCCCTGCCCCGTAGCGGGAGAAGCACAGATACGCAGTATTTT. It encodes CASSSSLPRSGRSTDTQYF.

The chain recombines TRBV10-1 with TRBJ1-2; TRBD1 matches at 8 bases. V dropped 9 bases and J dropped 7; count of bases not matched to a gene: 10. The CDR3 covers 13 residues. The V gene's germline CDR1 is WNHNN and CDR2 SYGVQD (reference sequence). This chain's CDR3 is CASKRQGSGGYTF. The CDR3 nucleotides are TGCGCCAGTAAGAGACAGGGGAGTGGTGGCTACACCTTC.

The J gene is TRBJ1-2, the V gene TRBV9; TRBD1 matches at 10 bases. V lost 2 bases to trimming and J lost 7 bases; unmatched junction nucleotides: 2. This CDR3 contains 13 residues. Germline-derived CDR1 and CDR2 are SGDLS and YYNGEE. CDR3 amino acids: CASSVGTGVGYTF. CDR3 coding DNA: TGTGCCAGCAGCGTTGGGACAGGGGTTGGCTACACCTTC.

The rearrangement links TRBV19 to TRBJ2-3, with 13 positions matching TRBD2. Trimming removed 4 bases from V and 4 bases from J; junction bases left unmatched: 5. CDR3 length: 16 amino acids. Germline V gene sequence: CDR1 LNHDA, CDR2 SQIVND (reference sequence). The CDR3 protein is CASSTRTSGSADTQYF. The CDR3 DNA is TGTGCCAGTAGTACTCGGACTAGCGGGAGCGCAGATACGCAGTATTTT.

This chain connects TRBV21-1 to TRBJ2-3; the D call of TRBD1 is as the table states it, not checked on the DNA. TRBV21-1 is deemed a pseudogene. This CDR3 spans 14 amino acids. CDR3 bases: TGTGCCAATACAGGGGCCTGGGATGCAGATACGCAGTATTTT. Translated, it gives CANTGAWDADTQYF.

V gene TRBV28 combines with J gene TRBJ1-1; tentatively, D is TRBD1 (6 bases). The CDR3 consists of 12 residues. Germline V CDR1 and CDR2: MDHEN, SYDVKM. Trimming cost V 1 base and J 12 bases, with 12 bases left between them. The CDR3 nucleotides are TGTGCCAGCAGTTTATTAGAACAGGGATCTTTCTTT. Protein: CASSLLEQGSFF. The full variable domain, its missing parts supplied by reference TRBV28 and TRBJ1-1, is DVKVTQSSRYLVKRTGEKVFLECVQDMDHENMFWYRQDPGLGLRLIYFSYDVKMKEKGDIPEGYSVSREKKERFSLILESASTNQTSMYLCASSLLEQGSFFGQGTRLTVV.

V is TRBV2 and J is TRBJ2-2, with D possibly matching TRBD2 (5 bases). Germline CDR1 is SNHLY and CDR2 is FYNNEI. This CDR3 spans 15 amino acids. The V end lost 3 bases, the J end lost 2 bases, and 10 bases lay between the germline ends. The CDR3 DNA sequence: TGTGCCAGCAGTGAGAACAGACTAAACACCGGGGAGCTGTTTTTT. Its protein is CASSENRLNTGELFF.

The CDR3 here is CAIETQGPGYGYTF. As DNA, the CDR3 is TGTGCCATCGAGACTCAGGGCCCGGGCTATGGCTACACCTTC. J is TRBJ1-2 and V is TRBV28, with D possibly being TRBD1 (5 bases). Germline lookup yields CDR1 MDHEN and CDR2 SYDVKM. V gave up 10 bases and J gave up 4 bases, with 19 bases separating them. The CDR3 loop spans 14 amino acids.

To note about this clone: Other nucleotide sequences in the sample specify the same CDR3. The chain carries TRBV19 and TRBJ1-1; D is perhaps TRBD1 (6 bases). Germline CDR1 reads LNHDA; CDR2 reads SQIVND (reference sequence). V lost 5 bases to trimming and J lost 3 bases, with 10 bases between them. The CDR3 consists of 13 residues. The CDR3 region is CASSVKGDTEAFF. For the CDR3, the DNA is TGTGCCAGTAGTGTCAAGGGGGACACTGAAGCTTTCTTT.

CDR3 in DNA: TGTGCCAGCAGCTTGGACCTGGGGGGAATAACCTACGAGCAGTACTTC. Translation gives CASSLDLGGITYEQYF. J is TRBJ2-7 and V is TRBV7-9, with D maybe TRBD2 (6 bases). V lost 3 bases and J lost 2, with 17 bases in between. This CDR3 has 16 amino acids. Germline lookup yields CDR1 SEHNR and CDR2 FQNEAQ (reference sequence).

For the CDR3, the DNA is TGCGCCAGCAGCCAGCCGGGACAGGGCATCTACGAGCAGTACTTC. It is translated as CASSQPGQGIYEQYF. The gene calls are TRBV4-1 and TRBJ2-7, with TRBD1 matching over 9 bases. The CDR3 sequence is 15 residues long. Germline CDR1 reads MGHRA; CDR2 reads YSYEKL. V trimming: 3 bases; J trimming: 3 bases; junction bases outside the gene matches: 6.

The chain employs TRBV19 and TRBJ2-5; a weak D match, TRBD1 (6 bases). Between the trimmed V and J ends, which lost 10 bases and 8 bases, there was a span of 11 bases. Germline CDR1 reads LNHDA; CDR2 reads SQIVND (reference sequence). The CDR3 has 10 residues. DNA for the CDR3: TGTGCCATTCAGGGGAACACCCAGTACTTC. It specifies CAIQGNTQYF.

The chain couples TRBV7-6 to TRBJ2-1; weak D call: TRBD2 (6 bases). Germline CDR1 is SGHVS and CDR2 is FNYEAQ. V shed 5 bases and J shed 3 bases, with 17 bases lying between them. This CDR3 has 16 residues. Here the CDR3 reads CASSANPGLNYNEQFF. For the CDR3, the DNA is TGTGCCAGCAGCGCAAACCCGGGACTCAACTACAATGAGCAGTTCTTC.

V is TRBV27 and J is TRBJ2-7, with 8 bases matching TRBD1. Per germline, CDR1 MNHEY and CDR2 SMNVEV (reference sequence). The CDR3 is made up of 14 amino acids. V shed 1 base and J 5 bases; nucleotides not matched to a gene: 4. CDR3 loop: CASSLWQGANEQYF. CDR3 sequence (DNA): TGTGCCAGCAGTTTATGGCAGGGGGCGAACGAGCAGTACTTC.

The CDR3 sequence is CASSESWSQPQHF. CDR3 nucleotide sequence: TGTGCCAGCAGTGAATCGTGGAGCCAGCCCCAGCATTTT. The rearrangement joins TRBV6-1 to TRBJ1-5; D gene unclear. V lost 2 bases to trimming and J lost 7 bases, with 9 bases between them. Germline values: CDR1 MNHNS, CDR2 SASEGT. CDR3 length: 13 amino acids.

CDR3 coding DNA: TGTGCCTGGAGTGTCCCGACAGGGTTATATGGCTACACCTTC. Its translation is CAWSVPTGLYGYTF. The rearrangement uses TRBV30 and TRBJ1-2; 7 nucleotides match TRBD1. The germline gives CDR1 GTSNPN, CDR2 SVGIG (reference sequence). The V and J ends lost 0 bases and 5 bases, in that order; junction bases with no gene match: 6. The CDR3 totals 14 residues.